This TCR beta chain comes out of a study of blood T cell repertoires in COVID-19. Study-level background: The United States, Italy and Spain provided the acute and convalescent COVID-19 samples. Sources were T cells, B-cell-depleted T cells, or PBMCs; the material itself was cDNA or gDNA.

The CDR3 spans 15 residues. V lost 1 base to trimming and J lost 4 bases, with 9 bases between them. In germline, CDR1 is KGHDR, CDR2 SFDVKD. As originally analysed: For nucleated cells, counts were estimated from reference gene primer amplification. Assay: immunoSEQ multiplex PCR; the TCRdb copy retains only in-frame clones and omits some. The V and J calls and clone size come from that table; D and trimming were worked out from the DNA. The sample includes tens of thousands of clones, under 95% seen only once; the top ten take around 1.5%. The V call is TRBV24-1, the J call TRBJ2-2, with D possibly TRBD1 on 6 matching bases. Sequenced material: peripheral blood. This receptor was identified in a human donor in a cohort sampled during active COVID-19. CDR3 in DNA: TGTGCCACCAGTGATTTTTTAGGGGGCACCGGGGAGCTGTTTTTT. Translation: CATSDFLGGTGELFF.